Shown below are 6 T cell receptor beta chains from a single sample sequenced in a study of T cell changes during pregnancy in multiple sclerosis. Sequencing was performed with immunoSEQ multiplex PCR; in TCRdb, only in-frame clones are kept and a portion is missing. The sample yields about 75,000 clones, 80% to 95% seen once. The sample was CD4+ T cells from peripheral blood mononuclear cells, taken before pregnancy. The receptors were gathered from a female donor with multiple sclerosis, enrolled in a pregnancy study.

The chain links TRBV7-9 to TRBJ1-3; 9 nucleotides align to TRBD1. V shed 5 bases and J 2 bases; nucleotides not matched to a gene: 10. CDR1 and CDR2 from the germline V gene are SEHNR and FQNEAQ (reference sequence). This CDR3 contains 17 residues. The DNA of the CDR3 is TGTGCCAGCAGCACCGGACAGGGGCTGTTGGCTGGAAACACCATATATTTT. It specifies CASSTGQGLLAGNTIYF.

The chain combines TRBV5-1 with TRBJ2-2, with 7 positions matching TRBD2. The V gene end was trimmed by 3 bases and the J gene end by 6 bases; junction bases not matched to a gene: 2. The germline gives CDR1 SGHRS, CDR2 YFSETQ. The CDR3 has 13 amino acids. In nucleotides, the CDR3 is TGCGCCAGCAGCTCTGCGGGAGCCGGGGAGCTGTTTTTT. This translates into CASSSAGAGELFF.

This chain uses TRBV6-1 with TRBJ1-2; 11 nucleotides line up with TRBD1. Germline assignment: CDR1 MNHNS and CDR2 SASEGT. Trimming took 10 bases from V and 4 from J; bases not matched to a gene: 8. This CDR3 has 14 residues. CDR3: CAIEPGTGGYGYTF. CDR3 nucleotide sequence: TGTGCCATTGAACCCGGGACAGGGGGCTATGGCTACACCTTC.

The V call is TRBV11-3, the J call TRBJ1-4; no reliable D call. Trimming took 7 bases from V and 0 from J, leaving 15 bases between them. The CDR3 is 16 amino acids. Per the germline V gene, CDR1 is SGHNT and CDR2 is YENEEA. Written as DNA, the CDR3 is TGTGCCAGCAACCGTAGGGCCGGGGCAACTAATGAAAAACTGTTTTTT. It codes for CASNRRAGATNEKLFF.

The chain carries TRBV29-1 and TRBJ2-3; 12 bases are shared with TRBD2. The V and J ends lost 4 bases and 3 bases, in that order; junction bases with no gene match: 5. Germline V lookup: CDR1 SQVTM, CDR2 ANQGSEA. CDR3 length: 15 amino acids. The CDR3 here is CSVVTGTSGTDTQYF. The CDR3 coding sequence is TGCAGCGTTGTAACCGGGACTAGCGGGACAGATACGCAGTATTTT.

The chain carries TRBV7-3 and TRBJ2-1; 13 positions agree with TRBD2. This CDR3 region has 17 residues. Unmatched junction bases numbered 7, after V lost 4 bases and J lost 4 bases. Germline CDR1 SGHTA, CDR2 FQGTGA. Here the CDR3 DNA reads TGTGCCAGCAGCTCGCGTCCGGGACTAGCGGGGTACAATGAGCAGTTCTTC. It specifies CASSSRPGLAGYNEQFF.